These T cell receptor beta chains were read from a single sample in a study of chemoradiotherapy in HPV16-positive cancers. The table came from immunoSEQ multiplex PCR; TCRdb's copy has only in-frame clones and leaves some out. Of more than 15,000 clones in the sample, nearly 80% were seen once. Collection of the sample occurred from a patient who underwent chemoradiotherapy. These receptors came from a human donor with HPV-associated anogenital cancer. CDR3s include the opening cysteine and the closing phenylalanine or tryptophan. Each record gives: J gene, D gene, V gene, clone size, CDR3 protein, CDR3 DNA. A D gene is named only where the DNA matches it firmly. Clone size is not always given. Where it is, it says once, few, many or a class for expanded clones.

j_call: TRBJ2-2; d_call: .; v_call: TRBV7-2; clone_size: .; cdr3_aa: CASSLLGLGVNGELFF; cdr3_nt: TGTGCCAGCAGCTTATTGGGGCTGGGAGTAAACGGGGAGCTGTTTTTT
j_call: TRBJ2-7; d_call: TRBD2; v_call: TRBV28; clone_size: .; cdr3_aa: CASSLGGWGTYEQYF; cdr3_nt: TGTGCCAGCAGTTTGGGGGGGTGGGGGACCTACGAGCAGTACTTC
j_call: TRBJ2-5; d_call: .; v_call: TRBV11-2; clone_size: .; cdr3_aa: CASSLVEGDETQYF; cdr3_nt: TGTGCCAGCAGCTTAGTAGAGGGGGACGAGACCCAGTACTTC
j_call: TRBJ2-1; d_call: TRBD2; v_call: TRBV28; clone_size: .; cdr3_aa: CASSLSGLADYNEQFF; cdr3_nt: TGTGCCAGCAGTTTATCGGGGCTAGCGGACTACAATGAGCAGTTCTTC
j_call: TRBJ1-6; d_call: .; v_call: TRBV4-3; clone_size: large; cdr3_aa: CASSHRFLNSPLHF; cdr3_nt: TGCGCCAGCAGCCACAGGTTTTTGAATTCACCCCTCCACTTT
j_call: TRBJ1-3; d_call: .; v_call: TRBV28; clone_size: .; cdr3_aa: CASSFRGRGVSGNTIYF; cdr3_nt: TGTGCCAGCAGTTTCAGGGGCCGAGGGGTCTCTGGAAACACCATATATTTT
j_call: TRBJ2-7; d_call: .; v_call: TRBV6-6; clone_size: .; cdr3_aa: CASSYSGSGEQYF; cdr3_nt: TGTGCCAGCAGTTACTCCGGATCGGGGGAGCAGTACTTC
j_call: TRBJ2-2; d_call: .; v_call: TRBV9; clone_size: .; cdr3_aa: CASSARAGRELFF; cdr3_nt: TGTGCCAGCAGCGCCCGGGCCGGGCGTGAGCTGTTTTTT
j_call: TRBJ1-2; d_call: .; v_call: TRBV28; clone_size: .; cdr3_aa: CASSRAGANYGYTF; cdr3_nt: TGTGCCAGCAGTCGGGCCGGAGCTAACTATGGCTACACCTTC
j_call: TRBJ1-2; d_call: .; v_call: TRBV29-1; clone_size: .; cdr3_aa: CSVWQGDYGYTF; cdr3_nt: TGCAGCGTCTGGCAGGGTGACTATGGCTACACCTTC
j_call: TRBJ2-3; d_call: TRBD2; v_call: TRBV27; clone_size: .; cdr3_aa: CASSILAGGRTQYF; cdr3_nt: TGTGCCAGCAGTATATTAGCGGGGGGGCGTACGCAGTATTTT
j_call: TRBJ1-2; d_call: TRBD1; v_call: TRBV5-1; clone_size: few; cdr3_aa: CASSSGQGDGYTF; cdr3_nt: TGCGCCAGCAGCTCGGGACAGGGCGATGGCTACACCTTC
j_call: TRBJ1-6; d_call: TRBD1; v_call: TRBV7-8; clone_size: .; cdr3_aa: CASTNRGSSSYNSPLHF; cdr3_nt: TGTGCCAGCACCAACAGGGGCAGCAGCTCCTATAATTCACCCCTCCACTTT
j_call: TRBJ1-1; d_call: .; v_call: TRBV28; clone_size: .; cdr3_aa: CASSRPKGYTEAFF; cdr3_nt: TGTGCCAGCAGTCGGCCCAAAGGGTACACTGAAGCTTTCTTT
j_call: TRBJ2-3; d_call: TRBD2; v_call: TRBV27; clone_size: .; cdr3_aa: CASSGTSKDTQYF; cdr3_nt: TGTGCCAGCAGCGGGACTAGCAAAGATACGCAGTATTTT
j_call: TRBJ2-4; d_call: .; v_call: TRBV5-4; clone_size: once; cdr3_aa: CASSSENIQYF; cdr3_nt: TGTGCCAGCAGCTCCGAAAACATTCAGTACTTC
j_call: TRBJ1-1; d_call: .; v_call: TRBV2; clone_size: .; cdr3_aa: CASSEKEQRNTEAFF; cdr3_nt: TGTGCCAGCAGTGAAAAAGAACAGAGAAACACTGAAGCTTTCTTT
j_call: TRBJ1-6; d_call: .; v_call: TRBV18; clone_size: .; cdr3_aa: CASSRTGNPYNSPLHF; cdr3_nt: TGTGCCAGCTCACGAACAGGGAACCCCTATAATTCACCCCTCCACTTT
j_call: TRBJ2-3; d_call: .; v_call: TRBV7-9; clone_size: .; cdr3_aa: CASSLGGRQADTQYF; cdr3_nt: TGTGCCAGCAGCTTAGGGGGAAGGCAGGCCGATACGCAGTATTTT
j_call: TRBJ1-2; d_call: .; v_call: TRBV5-1; clone_size: .; cdr3_aa: CASSFGSTIYGYTF; cdr3_nt: TGCGCCAGCAGCTTTGGCAGTACTATCTATGGCTACACCTTC
j_call: TRBJ1-2; d_call: .; v_call: TRBV5-1; clone_size: .; cdr3_aa: CASSVTTGWKGYTF; cdr3_nt: TGCGCCAGCAGCGTTACGACGGGGTGGAAAGGCTACACCTTC
j_call: TRBJ1-5; d_call: .; v_call: TRBV2; clone_size: .; cdr3_aa: CASSALGLGGNQPQHF; cdr3_nt: TGTGCCAGCAGTGCCCTGGGACTTGGAGGGAATCAGCCCCAGCATTTT
j_call: TRBJ2-3; d_call: .; v_call: TRBV5-1; clone_size: .; cdr3_aa: CASSPSGTSTDTQYF; cdr3_nt: TGCGCCAGCAGCCCCTCCGGGACTAGCACAGATACGCAGTATTTT
j_call: TRBJ2-1; d_call: TRBD1; v_call: TRBV5-4; clone_size: .; cdr3_aa: CASSASGTGYNEQFF; cdr3_nt: TGTGCCAGCAGCGCGTCCGGGACAGGCTACAATGAGCAGTTCTTC